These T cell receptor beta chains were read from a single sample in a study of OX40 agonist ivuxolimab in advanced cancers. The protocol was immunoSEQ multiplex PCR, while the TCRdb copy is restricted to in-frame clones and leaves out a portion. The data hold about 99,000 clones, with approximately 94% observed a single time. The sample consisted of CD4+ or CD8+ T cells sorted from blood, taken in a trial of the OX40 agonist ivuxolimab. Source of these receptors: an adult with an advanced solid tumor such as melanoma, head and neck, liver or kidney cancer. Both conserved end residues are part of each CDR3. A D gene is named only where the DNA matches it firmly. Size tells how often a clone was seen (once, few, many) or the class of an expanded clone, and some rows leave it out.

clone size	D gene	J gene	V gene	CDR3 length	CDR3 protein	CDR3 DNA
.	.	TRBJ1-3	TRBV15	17	CATSRPATGQHGNTIYF	TGTGCCACCAGCAGACCCGCCACCGGACAGCACGGAAACACCATATATTTT
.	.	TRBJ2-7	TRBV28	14	CASITRDRSYEQYF	TGTGCCAGCATCACTAGAGACAGAAGCTACGAGCAGTACTTC
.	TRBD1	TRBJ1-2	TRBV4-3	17	CASSQKSPGQGDYGYTF	TGCGCCAGCAGCCAAAAATCTCCGGGACAGGGGGACTATGGCTACACCTTC
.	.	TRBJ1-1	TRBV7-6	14	CASSLREGSTEAFF	TGTGCCAGCAGCTTAAGAGAAGGAAGTACTGAAGCTTTCTTT
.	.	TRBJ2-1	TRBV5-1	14	CASSPPHSYNEQFF	TGCGCCAGCAGCCCGCCCCACTCCTACAATGAGCAGTTCTTC
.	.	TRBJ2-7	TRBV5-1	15	CASSLELYPAGEQYF	TGCGCCAGCAGCTTGGAATTGTATCCCGCCGGCGAGCAGTACTTC
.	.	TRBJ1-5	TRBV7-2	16	CASSLNLMSVNQPQHF	TGTGCCAGCAGCTTAAATTTGATGAGTGTAAATCAGCCCCAGCATTTT
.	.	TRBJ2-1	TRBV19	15	CASRALGTAVREQFF	TGTGCCAGTAGGGCCCTGGGGACCGCGGTACGGGAGCAGTTCTTC
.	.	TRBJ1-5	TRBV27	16	CASSLDASFSNQPQHF	TGTGCCAGCAGTTTAGACGCTAGTTTTAGCAATCAGCCCCAGCATTTT
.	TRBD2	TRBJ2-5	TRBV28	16	CASSYGLAGVGETQYF	TGTGCCAGCAGTTACGGACTAGCGGGAGTGGGAGAGACCCAGTACTTC
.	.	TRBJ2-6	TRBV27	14	CASRWGSGANVLTF	TGTGCCAGTCGATGGGGCTCTGGGGCCAACGTCCTGACTTTC
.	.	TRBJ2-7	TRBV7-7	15	CASSLAQDSSYEQYF	TGTGCCAGCAGCTTAGCGCAAGACAGCTCCTACGAGCAGTACTTC
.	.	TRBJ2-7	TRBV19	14	CASSPAAGTYEQYF	TGTGCCAGTAGCCCGGCGGCGGGAACCTACGAGCAGTACTTC
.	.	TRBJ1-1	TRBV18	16	CASSPHGQPLNTEAFF	TGTGCCAGCTCACCACACGGACAGCCCCTCAACACTGAAGCTTTCTTT
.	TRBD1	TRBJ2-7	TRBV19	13	CASSRKTGVEQYF	TGTGCCAGTAGTAGAAAAACAGGGGTCGAGCAGTACTTC
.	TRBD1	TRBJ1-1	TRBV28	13	CASSSGQSTEAFF	TGTGCCAGCAGTTCGGGACAGAGCACTGAAGCTTTCTTT
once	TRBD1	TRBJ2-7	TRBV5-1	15	CASSSAGTGLYEQYF	TGCGCCAGCAGCTCAGCCGGGACAGGTCTCTACGAGCAGTACTTC
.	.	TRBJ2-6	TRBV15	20	CATSRSPRGTGVSGANVLTF	TGTGCCACCAGCAGGTCCCCGCGGGGGACAGGAGTTTCTGGGGCCAACGTCCTGACTTTC
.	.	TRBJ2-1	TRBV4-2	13	CASSQDRGFEQFF	TGTGCCAGCAGCCAAGATCGGGGATTTGAGCAGTTCTTC
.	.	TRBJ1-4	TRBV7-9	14	CASSRDQGGEKLFF	TGTGCCAGCAGCCGAGACCAGGGTGGGGAAAAACTGTTTTTT
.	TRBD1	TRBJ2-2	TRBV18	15	CASSPGQGNTGELFF	TGTGCCAGCTCCCCCGGACAGGGGAACACCGGGGAGCTGTTTTTT
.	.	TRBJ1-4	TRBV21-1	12	CASSKQREKLFF	TGTGCCAGCAGCAAACAGAGGGAAAAACTGTTTTTT
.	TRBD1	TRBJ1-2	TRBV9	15	CASSPGTGNGYGYTF	TGTGCCAGCAGCCCTGGGACAGGGAATGGGTATGGCTACACCTTC
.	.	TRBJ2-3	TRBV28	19	CASRYMSLEGGRTTDTQYF	TGTGCCAGCAGATATATGTCTCTCGAGGGCGGGCGCACAACGGATACGCAGTATTTT
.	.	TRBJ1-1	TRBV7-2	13	CASTRGMGTEAFF	TGTGCCAGCACCAGGGGTATGGGGACTGAAGCTTTCTTT
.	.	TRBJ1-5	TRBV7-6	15	CASSLGPQLNQPQHF	TGTGCCAGCAGCTTAGGGCCACAGCTCAATCAGCCCCAGCATTTT
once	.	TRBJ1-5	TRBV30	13	CAWTRDSNQPQHF	TGTGCCTGGACCAGGGATAGCAATCAGCCCCAGCATTTT
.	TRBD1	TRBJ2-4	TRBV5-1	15	CASRSGDRVANIQYF	TGCGCCAGCAGATCCGGGGACAGGGTAGCAAACATTCAGTACTTC
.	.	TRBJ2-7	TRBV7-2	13	CASSARRAYEQYF	TGTGCCAGCAGCGCCCGGAGAGCCTACGAGCAGTACTTC
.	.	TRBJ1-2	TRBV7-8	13	CASSLQQGGGYTF	TGTGCCAGCAGCCTCCAACAGGGTGGCGGCTACACCTTC
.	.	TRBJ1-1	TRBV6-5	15	CASSRTRRTNTEAFF	TGTGCCAGCAGCCGAACTCGGCGGACGAACACTGAAGCTTTCTTT
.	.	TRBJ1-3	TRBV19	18	CASSIEGVTGILGNTIYF	TGTGCCAGTAGTATAGAGGGTGTTACAGGGATCCTTGGAAACACCATATATTTT
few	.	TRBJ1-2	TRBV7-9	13	CASIYPGPYGYTF	TGTGCCAGCATCTATCCAGGGCCCTATGGCTACACCTTC
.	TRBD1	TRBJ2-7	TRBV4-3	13	CATSTGVGDEQYF	TGCGCCACCTCGACAGGGGTAGGCGACGAGCAGTACTTC
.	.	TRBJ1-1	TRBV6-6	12	CASSRLGTEAFF	TGTGCCAGCAGTCGACTTGGGACTGAAGCTTTCTTT
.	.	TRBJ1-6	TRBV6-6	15	CASSPWGDSHSPLHF	TGTGCCAGCAGCCCATGGGGGGATTCCCATTCACCCCTCCACTTT
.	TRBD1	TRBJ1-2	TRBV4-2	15	CASSQEGDSNYGYTF	TGTGCCAGCAGCCAAGAAGGGGACAGTAACTATGGCTACACCTTC
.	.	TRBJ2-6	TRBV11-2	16	CASSLQGRLKANVLTF	TGTGCCAGCAGCTTGCAGGGGAGACTTAAGGCCAACGTCCTGACTTTC
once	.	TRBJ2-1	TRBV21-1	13	CASPRGAYNEQFF	TGTGCCAGCCCTAGGGGGGCCTACAATGAGCAGTTCTTC
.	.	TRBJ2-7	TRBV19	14	CASRRAGANYEQYF	TGTGCCAGTAGAAGGGCGGGCGCGAACTACGAGCAGTACTTC
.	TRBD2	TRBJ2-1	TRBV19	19	CASSIDSWLAGPVNNEQFF	TGTGCCAGTAGTATAGATTCATGGCTAGCGGGACCCGTCAACAATGAGCAGTTCTTC
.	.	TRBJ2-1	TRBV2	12	CASRDERDEQFF	TGTGCCAGCAGGGACGAACGGGATGAGCAGTTCTTC
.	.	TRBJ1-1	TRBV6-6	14	CASSYPTEAGEAFF	TGTGCCAGCAGTTACCCAACCGAAGCCGGTGAAGCTTTCTTT
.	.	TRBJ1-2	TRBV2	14	CASSEGGGRYGYTF	TGTGCCAGCAGTGAGGGGGGCGGAAGGTATGGCTACACCTTC